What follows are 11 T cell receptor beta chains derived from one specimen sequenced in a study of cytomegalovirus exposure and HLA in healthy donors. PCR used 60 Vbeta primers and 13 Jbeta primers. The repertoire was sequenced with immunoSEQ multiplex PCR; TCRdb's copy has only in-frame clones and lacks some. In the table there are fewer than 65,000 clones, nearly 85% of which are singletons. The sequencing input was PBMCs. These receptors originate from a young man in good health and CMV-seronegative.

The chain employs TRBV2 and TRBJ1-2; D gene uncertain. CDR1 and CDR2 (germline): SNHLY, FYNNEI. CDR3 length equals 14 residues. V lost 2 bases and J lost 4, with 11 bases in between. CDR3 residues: CASSESDGIYGYTF. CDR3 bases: TGTGCCAGCAGTGAATCTGATGGCATCTATGGCTACACCTTC.

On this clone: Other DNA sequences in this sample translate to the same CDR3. The CDR3 here is CASSLGQGTSPLHF. CDR3 DNA sequence: TGTGCCAGCAGCTTGGGACAGGGGACTTCACCCCTCCACTTT. The rearrangement uses TRBV5-4 and TRBJ1-6; 8 bases align to TRBD1. This CDR3 has 14 amino acids. The germline CDR1 and CDR2 sequences are SGHNT and YYREEE (reference sequence). V lost 0 bases to trimming and J lost 9 bases; unmatched junction nucleotides: 2.

The CDR3: CAIRTSTDTQYF. The CDR3 region has the DNA TGTGCCATCAGGACTAGCACAGATACGCAGTATTTT. The chain recombines TRBV10-3 with TRBJ2-3; D is uncertain. Germline V gene lookup returns CDR1 ENHRY and CDR2 SYGVKD. Trimming shortened V by 6 bases and J by 0 bases, and 4 bases separated the two germline ends. The CDR3 sequence is 12 residues long.

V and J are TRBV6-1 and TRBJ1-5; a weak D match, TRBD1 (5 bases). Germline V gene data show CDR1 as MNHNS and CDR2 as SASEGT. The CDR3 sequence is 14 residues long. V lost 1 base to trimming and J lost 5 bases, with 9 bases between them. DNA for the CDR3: TGTGCCAGCAGTGAAGGACAGAGTCATCAGCCCCAGCATTTT. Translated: CASSEGQSHQPQHF.

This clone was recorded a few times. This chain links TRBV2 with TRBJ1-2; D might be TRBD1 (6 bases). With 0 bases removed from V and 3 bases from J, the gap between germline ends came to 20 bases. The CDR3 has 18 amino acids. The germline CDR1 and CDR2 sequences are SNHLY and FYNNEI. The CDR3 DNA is TGTGCCAGCAGTGAAGCGCGGCCAGGGGCGTATCTCCACTATGGCTACACCTTC. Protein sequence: CASSEARPGAYLHYGYTF.

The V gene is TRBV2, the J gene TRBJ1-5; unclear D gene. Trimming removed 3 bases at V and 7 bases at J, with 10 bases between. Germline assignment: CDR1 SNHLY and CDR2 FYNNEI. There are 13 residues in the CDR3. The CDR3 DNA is TGTGCCAGCAGTGACGTTACCGGGCAGCCCCAGCATTTT. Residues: CASSDVTGQPQHF. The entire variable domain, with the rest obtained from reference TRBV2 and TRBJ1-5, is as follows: EPEVTQTPSHQVTQMGQEVILRCVPISNHLYFYWYRQILGQKVEFLVSFYNNEISEKSEIFDDQFSVERPDGSNFTLKIRSTKLEDSAMYFCASSDVTGQPQHFGDGTRLSIL.

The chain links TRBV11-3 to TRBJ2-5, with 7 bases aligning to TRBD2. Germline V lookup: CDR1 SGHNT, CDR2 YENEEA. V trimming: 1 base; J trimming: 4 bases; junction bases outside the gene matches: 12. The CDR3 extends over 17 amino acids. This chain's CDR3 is CASSLGSTSAGVETQYF. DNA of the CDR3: TGTGCCAGCAGCTTAGGGAGTACTAGCGCGGGGGTAGAGACCCAGTACTTC. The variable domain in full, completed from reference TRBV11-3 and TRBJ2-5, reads EAGVVQSPRYKIIEKKQPVAFWCNPISGHNTLYWYLQNLGQGPELLIRYENEEAVDDSQLPKDRFSAERLKGVDSTLKIQPAELGDSAVYLCASSLGSTSAGVETQYFGPGTRLLVL.

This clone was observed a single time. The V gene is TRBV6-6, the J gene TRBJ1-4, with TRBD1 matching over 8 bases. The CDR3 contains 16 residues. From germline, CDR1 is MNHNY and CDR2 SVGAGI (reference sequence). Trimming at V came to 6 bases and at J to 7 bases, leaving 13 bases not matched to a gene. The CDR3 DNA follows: TGTGCCAGCAGCCACGGGCAGGGGGCGGGTGGTGAAAAACTGTTTTTT. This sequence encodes CASSHGQGAGGEKLFF.

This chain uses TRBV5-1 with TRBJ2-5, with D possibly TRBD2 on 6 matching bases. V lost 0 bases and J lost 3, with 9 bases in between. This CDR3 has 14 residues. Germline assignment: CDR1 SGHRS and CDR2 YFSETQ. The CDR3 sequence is CASSLAWGEETQYF. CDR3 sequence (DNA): TGCGCCAGCAGCTTGGCATGGGGGGAAGAGACCCAGTACTTC.

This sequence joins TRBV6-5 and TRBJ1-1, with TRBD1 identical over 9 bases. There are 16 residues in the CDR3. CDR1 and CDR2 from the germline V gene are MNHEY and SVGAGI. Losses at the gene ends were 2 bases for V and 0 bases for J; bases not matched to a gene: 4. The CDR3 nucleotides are TGTGCCAGCAGTTACACCGGGACAGGGCTGAACACTGAAGCTTTCTTT. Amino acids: CASSYTGTGLNTEAFF.

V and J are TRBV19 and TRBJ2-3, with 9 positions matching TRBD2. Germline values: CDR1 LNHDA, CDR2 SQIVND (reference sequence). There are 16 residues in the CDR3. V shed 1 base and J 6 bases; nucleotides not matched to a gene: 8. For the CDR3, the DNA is TGTGCCAGTAGTATAGGTGCTAGCGGGATGTCGGATACGCAGTATTTT. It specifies CASSIGASGMSDTQYF.